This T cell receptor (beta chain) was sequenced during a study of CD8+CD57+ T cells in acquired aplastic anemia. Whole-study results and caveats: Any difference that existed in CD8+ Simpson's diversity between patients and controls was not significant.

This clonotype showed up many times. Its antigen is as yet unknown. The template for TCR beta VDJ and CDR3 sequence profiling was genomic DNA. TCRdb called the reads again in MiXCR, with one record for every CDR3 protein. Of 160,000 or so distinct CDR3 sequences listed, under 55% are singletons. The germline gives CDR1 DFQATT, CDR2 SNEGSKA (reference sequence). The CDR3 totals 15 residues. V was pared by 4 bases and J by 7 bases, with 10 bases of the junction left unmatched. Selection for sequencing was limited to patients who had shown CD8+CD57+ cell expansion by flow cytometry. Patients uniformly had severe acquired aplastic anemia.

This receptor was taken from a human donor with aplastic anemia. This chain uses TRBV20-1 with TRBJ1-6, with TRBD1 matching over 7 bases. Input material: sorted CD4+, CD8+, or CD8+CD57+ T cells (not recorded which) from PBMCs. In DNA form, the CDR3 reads TGCAGTGCTATTTTCGCGGACAGGCCGAATTCACCCCTCCACTTT. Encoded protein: CSAIFADRPNSPLHF.